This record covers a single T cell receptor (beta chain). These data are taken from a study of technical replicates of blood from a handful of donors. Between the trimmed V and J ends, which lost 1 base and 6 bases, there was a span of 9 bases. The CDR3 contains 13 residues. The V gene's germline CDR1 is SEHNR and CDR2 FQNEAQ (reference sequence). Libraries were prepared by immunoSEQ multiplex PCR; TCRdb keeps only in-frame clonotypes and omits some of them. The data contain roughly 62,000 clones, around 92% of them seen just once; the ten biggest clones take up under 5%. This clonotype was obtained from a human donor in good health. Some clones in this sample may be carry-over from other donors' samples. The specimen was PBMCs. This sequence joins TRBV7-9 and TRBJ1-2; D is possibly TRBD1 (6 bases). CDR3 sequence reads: CASSLGGRDGYTF. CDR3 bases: TGTGCCAGCAGCTTAGGGGGGCGCGATGGCTACACCTTC.